Listed below are T cell receptor beta chains from one sample, sequenced in a study of shared clonotypes between healthy human individuals. The repertoire was sequenced with immunoSEQ multiplex PCR; TCRdb's copy has only in-frame clones and lacks some. The repertoire holds 2 million to 3 million clones, 93% seen once, with 0.35% to 0.45% in the top ten. The specimen sequenced was naive CD4+ T cells from PBMCs. These TCRs come from a man between 18 and 29 years old in good health. Some clones in this sample may be carry-over from other donors' samples. The CDR3 runs from the conserved cysteine through the conserved F or W. A D gene is named only where the DNA matches it firmly. Clone size is shown for a subset of rows, as once, few, many or a class of expanded clone.

abundance	v_gene	d_gene	j_gene	CDR3nt	CDR3aa
-	TRBV7-3	-	TRBJ2-5	TGTGCCAGCAGCCCCGGACCTACCGAGACCCAGTACTTC	CASSPGPTETQYF
-	TRBV7-3	TRBD2	TRBJ2-7	TGTGCTCCCTCGGCAGGGCTAGCGGGAGAATACGAGCAGTACTTC	CAPSAGLAGEYEQYF
-	TRBV28	TRBD1	TRBJ2-7	TGTGCCAGCAGTTTAAACAGGGGGGTCAGCTCCTACGAGCAGTACTTC	CASSLNRGVSSYEQYF
-	TRBV28	-	TRBJ2-7	TGTGCCAGCAGTTTTACGGGCCCGTCCTACGAGCAGTACTTC	CASSFTGPSYEQYF
-	TRBV18	TRBD1	TRBJ2-1	TGTGCCAGCTCACCGGGGCCGGGACAGGGGGTCTACAATGAGCAGTTCTTC	CASSPGPGQGVYNEQFF
-	TRBV28	-	TRBJ1-5	TGTGCCAGCAGTTTTCTTTCTGGGGTTGGTCAGCCCCAGCATTTT	CASSFLSGVGQPQHF
-	TRBV27	TRBD1	TRBJ1-2	TGTGCCAGCAGTCTTAATACGAGGACAGGGTCGAACTATGGCTACACCTTC	CASSLNTRTGSNYGYTF
-	TRBV19	TRBD2	TRBJ2-3	TGTGCCAGTAGTATGGGAGGGATTACAGATACGCAGTATTTT	CASSMGGITDTQYF
-	TRBV7-9	-	TRBJ1-5	TGTGCCAGCAGCGGGGGGGGGCCCCAGCATTTT	CASSGGGPQHF
-	TRBV19	TRBD2	TRBJ2-1	TGTGCCAGCAGATCTAGCGGGAGTGGTGCCTACAATGAGCAGTTCTTC	CASRSSGSGAYNEQFF
-	TRBV27	TRBD2	TRBJ2-1	TGTGCCAGCCTCCGCGGGGGGCTTTATTCCTACAATGAGCAGTTCTTC	CASLRGGLYSYNEQFF
-	TRBV9	-	TRBJ2-3	TGTGCCAGCAGCGTCCGAGGGGCGGGTGTGAATACGCAGTATTTT	CASSVRGAGVNTQYF
-	TRBV28	-	TRBJ2-7	TGTGCCAGCAGTTATACGACGGGAGAGCAGTACTTC	CASSYTTGEQYF
few	TRBV30	TRBD2	TRBJ2-2	TGTGCCTGGGGACTAGTTGGCACCGGGGAGCTGTTTTTT	CAWGLVGTGELFF
-	TRBV28	-	TRBJ1-1	TGTGCCAGCAGTTTAGCGTCTACGGTGAACACTGAAGCTTTCTTT	CASSLASTVNTEAFF
-	TRBV2	-	TRBJ1-5	TGTGCCAGCAGTGAAGGGGGAAATAATAGCAATCAGCCCCAGCATTTT	CASSEGGNNSNQPQHF
-	TRBV2	-	TRBJ1-1	TGTGCCAGCAGGATTGGGGGGCGGACTGAAGCTTTCTTT	CASRIGGRTEAFF
-	TRBV28	-	TRBJ1-2	TGTGCCAGCAGTTTGGTCGGGGTTAACTATGGCTACACCTTC	CASSLVGVNYGYTF
-	TRBV5-1	-	TRBJ2-1	TGCGCCAGCAGCTTTTTGGGCCGGGAGCAGTTCTTC	CASSFLGREQFF
once	TRBV27	-	TRBJ2-7	TGTGCCAGCAGTTTACGGCGAGGGAGCGAGCAGTACTTC	CASSLRRGSEQYF
-	TRBV10-3	-	TRBJ2-3	TGTGCCATCAGTGAGTCGGCGACTACTACGCAGTATTTT	CAISESATTTQYF
-	TRBV7-2	-	TRBJ2-7	TGTGCCAGCAGCTGGAGGGAAAGGGACGAGCAGTACTTC	CASSWRERDEQYF
-	TRBV7-2	-	TRBJ2-3	TGTGCCAGCAGCTTGACCAGAGATACGCAGTATTTT	CASSLTRDTQYF
-	TRBV7-3	TRBD2	TRBJ2-3	TGTGCCAGCAGCTTACCTCGAAGCGGGGGCAGCACAGATACGCAGTATTTT	CASSLPRSGGSTDTQYF
-	TRBV5-1	-	TRBJ1-4	TGCGCCAGCAGCCACCAGGGCGCGGATGAAAAACTGTTTTTT	CASSHQGADEKLFF
-	TRBV18	-	TRBJ2-1	TGTGCCAGCTCGCCAGGGAACAATGAGCAGTTCTTC	CASSPGNNEQFF
-	TRBV5-4	-	TRBJ1-1	TGTGCCAGCAGCTTGGAGGGACGCCAAGCTTTCTTT	CASSLEGRQAFF
-	TRBV5-1	TRBD1	TRBJ1-4	TGCGCCAGCAGCTTGAGCGGACAGGGGGTATCCGAAAAACTGTTTTTT	CASSLSGQGVSEKLFF
-	TRBV28	-	TRBJ1-4	TGTGCCAGCAGTTCCTCGGCCACCGCGGGTGAAAAACTGTTTTTT	CASSSSATAGEKLFF
-	TRBV5-1	-	TRBJ1-4	TGCGCCAGCAGCTTGGTCAACAGAGGAGAAAAACTGTTTTTT	CASSLVNRGEKLFF
-	TRBV28	-	TRBJ1-5	TGTGCCAGCAGTTTAACACCTAGCAATCAGCCCCAGCATTTT	CASSLTPSNQPQHF
-	TRBV30	-	TRBJ1-2	TGTGCCTGGGGTACAGGAGCAGGGCATGGCTACACCTTC	CAWGTGAGHGYTF
-	TRBV4-1	-	TRBJ1-6	TGCGCCAGCAGCCAAGACCCGGGGCTAAGCTCCTATAATTCACCCCTCCACTTT	CASSQDPGLSSYNSPLHF
-	TRBV25-1	TRBD1	TRBJ1-3	TGTGCCAGCAGGCAGGGGGCCCTAGACACCATATATTTT	CASRQGALDTIYF
-	TRBV6-1	-	TRBJ2-3	TGTGCCAGCAGTGAAGCAGACCGGGAGGGGGCTACGCAGTATTTT	CASSEADREGATQYF
-	TRBV2	-	TRBJ2-1	TGTGCCAGCACGAGAGCGTCTAGCTCCTACAATGAGCAGTTCTTC	CASTRASSSYNEQFF
-	TRBV5-1	-	TRBJ2-7	TGCGCCAGCAGCTTGGGCCAGTACGAGCAGTACTTC	CASSLGQYEQYF
-	TRBV28	TRBD1	TRBJ1-5	TGTGCCAGCAGTTTGGGGACAGGGCATCAGCCCCAGCATTTT	CASSLGTGHQPQHF
-	TRBV13	-	TRBJ2-2	TGTGCCAGCAGCTCAGCAGGGATCGGGGAGCTGTTTTTT	CASSSAGIGELFF
-	TRBV6-1	-	TRBJ1-1	TGTGCCAGCAGTGAGCGCGCGGGCGGCAACACTGAAGCTTTCTTT	CASSERAGGNTEAFF
-	TRBV5-1	TRBD2	TRBJ2-3	TGCGCCAGCAGCATTATAGCGGGAGGGACCCAGGATACGCAGTATTTT	CASSIIAGGTQDTQYF
-	TRBV5-1	-	TRBJ2-7	TGCGCCAGCAGCTTGGGTGTGGTCGCGCTCTACGAGCAGTACTTC	CASSLGVVALYEQYF
-	TRBV7-8	-	TRBJ1-2	TGTGCCAGCAGCTCAGACAGACCAACCATCTATGGCTACACCTTC	CASSSDRPTIYGYTF
-	TRBV9	-	TRBJ2-2	TGTGCCAGCAGCGTATCTTCAAACACCGGGGAGCTGTTTTTT	CASSVSSNTGELFF
-	TRBV7-2	TRBD2	TRBJ2-7	TGTGCCAGCAGCCCAGGACTAGTACCCTCCTACGAGCAGTACTTC	CASSPGLVPSYEQYF
-	TRBV30	-	TRBJ2-7	TGTGCCTGGAGTGTACTAGATTCCTACGAGCAGTACTTC	CAWSVLDSYEQYF
-	TRBV19	-	TRBJ1-2	TGTGCCAGTAGTCACGCTCGGGGGGGCAACTATGGCTACACCTTC	CASSHARGGNYGYTF